Given below is one TCR beta chain in context. Its antigen remains unknown. Every isolated RNA sample was fully reverse transcribed, so sequencing captured expressed TCRB transcripts. The table came from immunoSEQ multiplex PCR; TCRdb's copy has only in-frame clones and leaves some out. The sample carries nearly 250,000 clones, roughly 70% recorded once. The authors sorted CD4+ naive, central memory, regulatory and stem cell-like memory cells via CD45RO/CCR7/CD25/CD127/CD95/CD27. Germline V lookup: CDR1 ENHRY, CDR2 SYGVKD. The CDR3 is 13 amino acids. Trimming shortened V by 3 bases and J by 0 bases, and 5 bases separated the two germline ends. The data originate from a study of beta chain features in type 1 diabetes. As for the study in general: Examination of sorted cells across all samples involved over 85,000,000 cells. General study results and limits: Type 1 diabetes patients had moderately but significantly shorter TCRB CDR3s in all four CD4+ subsets.

This sequence joins TRBV10-3 and TRBJ2-5; D uncertain. Input material: naive CD4+ T cells from blood. The source is a man younger than 40 in good health. The CDR3 nucleotides are TGTGCCATCAGTGATTGGGACCAAGAGACCCAGTACTTC. This codes for CAISDWDQETQYF.